The clone carrying this T cell receptor (beta chain) was seen a single time. This entry belongs to a study of shared clonotypes between healthy human individuals. This CDR3 is built from 14 residues. The germline V and J ends were trimmed by 3 bases and 3 bases, with 11 bases remaining between them. Germline V CDR1 and CDR2: MDHEN, SYDVKM. TCRdb keeps only in-frame clones here, not all; method: immunoSEQ multiplex PCR. In the table there are 2 million to 2.5 million clones, 90% to 97% of which are singletons. This rearrangement joins TRBV28 to TRBJ2-5; perhaps TRBD1 as D (5 bases). The sequence was obtained from a man younger than 35 in good health. Specimen: naive CD4+ T cells sorted from blood. Described subset: CD45RA+ positively selected. This CDR3 is CASSLMDKKETQYF. The CDR3, as DNA: TGTGCCAGCAGTTTGATGGACAAAAAAGAGACCCAGTACTTC.